The 15 T cell receptor beta chains below come from one sample, sequenced in a study of cytomegalovirus exposure and HLA in healthy donors. Primers: 60 Vbeta forward and 13 Jbeta reverse. Libraries were prepared by immunoSEQ multiplex PCR; TCRdb keeps only in-frame clonotypes and omits some of them. The table shows about 190,000 clones, with 65% to 85% occurring only once. The sample was PBMCs. All receptors come from a man aged 40-50 years in good health and CMV-seropositive.

The rearrangement uses TRBV19 and TRBJ2-1, with a weak D call TRBD2 (5 bases). Per germline, CDR1 LNHDA and CDR2 SQIVND (reference sequence). Trimming shortened V by 5 bases and J by 4 bases, and 15 bases separated the two germline ends. The CDR3 length is 15 residues. The CDR3 loop is CASSGVLPGYNEQFF. The CDR3 coding sequence is TGTGCCAGTAGTGGGGTCCTCCCGGGGTACAATGAGCAGTTCTTC.

This clone turned up a few times. The chain employs TRBV5-1 and TRBJ1-1; D perhaps matches TRBD1 (5 bases). The CDR3 has 16 residues. Trimming took off 1 base at V and 6 bases at J, with 19 bases between the two ends. CDR1 SGHRS and CDR2 YFSETQ come from the germline V gene. CDR3 sequence (DNA): TGCGCCAGCAGCTTGAAGGGACTAACTAGGTGGGCTGAAGCTTTCTTT. Its protein is CASSLKGLTRWAEAFF.

V gene TRBV5-1 combines with J gene TRBJ2-7, with D maybe TRBD1 (5 bases). Between the trimmed V and J ends, which lost 4 bases and 4 bases, there was a span of 9 bases. This CDR3 spans 12 amino acids. The V gene's germline CDR1 is SGHRS and CDR2 YFSETQ. CDR3 loop: CASSRPGYEQYF. The CDR3 bases are TGCGCCAGCAGCCGACCAGGGTACGAGCAGTACTTC. Variable domain in full (rest from reference TRBV5-1 and TRBJ2-7): KAGVTQTPRYLIKTRGQQVTLSCSPISGHRSVSWYQQTPGQGLQFLFEYFSETQRNKGNFPGRFSGRQFSNSRSEMNVSTLELGDSALYLCASSRPGYEQYFGPGTRLTVT.

J is TRBJ2-1 and V is TRBV6-1, with TRBD1 as a possible D gene (7 bases). This CDR3 is 14 amino acids long. V was clipped by 7 bases and J by 8 bases, with 18 bases between them. Per the germline V gene, CDR1 is MNHNS and CDR2 is SASEGT. The CDR3 region has the DNA TGTGCCAGCAAAGGACAGGAGGGGTTGTATGAGCAGTTCTTC. Translating gives CASKGQEGLYEQFF.

The V gene is TRBV6-6, the J gene TRBJ2-1, with a weak D call TRBD2 (5 bases). Trimming took 6 bases from V and 9 from J, leaving 21 bases between them. CDR1 and CDR2 from the germline V gene are MNHNY and SVGAGI (reference sequence). The CDR3 is 15 amino acids. CDR3 nucleotides: TGTGCCAGCAGGACTGACTATAGTGGCACGTTTGAGCAGTTCTTC. Translating gives CASRTDYSGTFEQFF.

The chain joins TRBV7-2 to TRBJ2-7; D perhaps matches TRBD1 (6 bases). V was trimmed by 5 bases and J by 7 bases, leaving 18 bases between them. The V gene's germline CDR1 is SGHTA and CDR2 FQGNSA. There are 14 residues in the CDR3. In DNA form, the CDR3 reads TGTGCCAGCAGCCCCCAGGGGAATGCGAAGGAGCAGTACTTC. Protein sequence: CASSPQGNAKEQYF.

The chain carries TRBV5-1 and TRBJ1-1, with 12 bases lining up with TRBD1. The CDR3 extends over 18 amino acids. The V and J ends lost 4 bases and 3 bases, in that order; junction bases with no gene match: 13. Germline-derived CDR1 and CDR2 are SGHRS and YFSETQ. CDR3: CASSAFPGQGAGDTEAFF. The DNA for the CDR3 is TGCGCCAGCAGCGCCTTCCCGGGACAGGGGGCGGGTGACACTGAAGCTTTCTTT.

With respect to this clone: This specimen includes other DNA sequences encoding the same CDR3. The chain is built from TRBV6-5 and TRBJ1-2; TRBD1 is a possible D gene (5 bases). The germline gives CDR1 MNHEY, CDR2 SVGAGI. V was cut by 6 bases and J by 3 bases, with 14 bases left in between. The CDR3 is 14 amino acids. CDR3 region: CASSPGGTDYGYTF. The CDR3 DNA is TGTGCCAGCAGCCCAGGCGGGACTGACTATGGCTACACCTTC.

The chain employs TRBV6-1 and TRBJ2-1, with 8 positions matching TRBD2. This CDR3 spans 20 amino acids. Germline lookup yields CDR1 MNHNS and CDR2 SASEGT. The ends lost 2 bases at V and 6 bases at J; junction bases unmatched: 21. The CDR3 reads CASSELAGTSKLFTLNEQFF. The CDR3 DNA is TGTGCCAGCAGTGAACTAGCGGGCACCTCTAAACTATTTACCCTCAATGAGCAGTTCTTC.

The gene calls are TRBV21-1 and TRBJ2-3; the table names TRBD1, a call not compared with the DNA. TRBV21-1 is assigned pseudogene status. CDR3 length equals 19 residues. The CDR3 is CASSTLPGHQRKGTDTQYF. The CDR3 nucleotides are TGTGCCAGCAGCACCCTCCCGGGACACCAGCGTAAGGGGACAGATACGCAGTATTTT.

This clone was seen more than once but under ten times. The CDR3 region has the DNA TGTGCCAGTAGTATCTTGACAGGGGATGAGCAGTTCTTC. Its protein product is CASSILTGDEQFF. The chain is built from TRBV19 and TRBJ2-1, with 8 nucleotides matching TRBD1. The V gene's germline CDR1 is LNHDA and CDR2 SQIVND (reference sequence). The ends lost 3 bases at V and 8 bases at J; junction bases unmatched: 3. There are 13 residues in the CDR3.

This chain joins TRBV27 and TRBJ2-1; 13 positions match TRBD2. The V gene's germline CDR1 is MNHEY and CDR2 SMNVEV (reference sequence). V dropped 4 bases and J dropped 8; count of bases not matched to a gene: 11. This CDR3 has 17 amino acids. The CDR3, as DNA: TGTGCCAGCAGTTCCCGACTAGCGGGAGGTTCTTACCATGAGCAGTTCTTC. Translated: CASSSRLAGGSYHEQFF.

The chain has TRBV29-1 and TRBJ2-7; D might be TRBD2 (6 bases). The CDR3 is made up of 15 amino acids. V was clipped by 5 bases and J by 3 bases, with 20 bases between them. Germline CDR1 and CDR2: SQVTM and ANQGSEA. The CDR3 region is CSVIGLEYGGYEQYF. The CDR3, as DNA: TGCAGCGTTATAGGGTTAGAATACGGGGGCTACGAGCAGTACTTC.

This clone was seen once. This rearrangement joins TRBV27 to TRBJ1-1; D is uncertain. The CDR3 totals 16 residues. Deletions cut 0 bases from V and 0 bases from J, with 11 bases between. Germline V gene sequence: CDR1 MNHEY, CDR2 SMNVEV (reference sequence). CDR3 protein: CASSLSPEGLNTEAFF. The CDR3 region has the DNA TGTGCCAGCAGTTTATCCCCAGAGGGCCTGAACACTGAAGCTTTCTTT.

The CDR3 DNA sequence: TGTGCCAGCAGCCCCGGACTAGTTGGGGAGACCCAGTACTTC. This codes for CASSPGLVGETQYF. V is TRBV9 and J is TRBJ2-5, with 7 positions matching TRBD2. This CDR3 comprises 14 residues. Germline V CDR1 and CDR2: SGDLS, YYNGEE. With 4 bases clipped from V and 5 bases from J, the junction kept 8 bases outside the gene matches.